One sample yielded the 19 T cell receptor beta chains listed below, sequenced in a study of T cells in Graves' hyperthyroidism and ophthalmopathy. Template material for amplifying TCR beta CDR3 regions consisted of RNA transcripts. Primed by the HTBI set, a first-round RT-PCR was run on the TCR CDR3. TCRdb re-called the multiplex PCR reads through MiXCR, storing one row per CDR3 protein. The sample consists of 610,000 or so distinct CDR3 sequences, 40% to 55% of them appearing once. Material for sequencing was peripheral blood or thyroid tissue (not recorded which). The origin of the receptors is a young woman with Graves' hyperthyroidism.

The V call is TRBV9, the J call TRBJ1-3, with 8 positions matching TRBD1. Trimming took 1 base from V and 2 from J; bases not matched to a gene: 5. Germline assignment: CDR1 SGDLS and CDR2 YYNGEE. This CDR3 spans 16 amino acids. The CDR3 DNA reads TGTGCCAGCAGCGTAACCTCAGGGGGCACTGGAAACACCATATATTTT. As protein: CASSVTSGGTGNTIYF.

This clonotype was observed at least ten times. The J gene is TRBJ2-6, the V gene TRBV19; no reliable D call. Trimming took 5 bases from V and 0 from J, leaving 11 bases between them. The CDR3 has 16 amino acids. Germline V gene data show CDR1 as LNHDA and CDR2 as SQIVND (reference sequence). The CDR3 coding sequence is TGTGCCAGTAGTGCAGTCGCCTACTCTGGGGCCAACGTCCTGACTTTC. It encodes CASSAVAYSGANVLTF.

The sample holds many counts of this clonotype. The CDR3 ends on some other residue instead of the conserved phenylalanine or tryptophan, so this is likely a read error. The DNA is omitted, as the CDR3 cannot be located on it reliably, and the CDR3 follows TCRdb's listing. The chain carries TRBV2 and TRBJ2-7; the D segment call TRBD2 is taken from the table without a DNA check. Counting both end residues, the CDR3 totals 8 amino acids. Germline V gene sequence: CDR1 SNHLY, CDR2 FYNNEI. The CDR3 sequence: CASSGLAG.

The chain links TRBV24-1 to TRBJ2-5, with D unclear. Germline V gene sequence: CDR1 KGHDR, CDR2 SFDVKD. The CDR3 is 12 residues long. Trimming left V 3 bases short and J 5 bases short, with 6 bases between. CDR3 DNA: TGTGCCACCAGTGATGGGCGGGAGACCCAGTACTTC. This sequence encodes CATSDGRETQYF.

Details on this clonotype: This is likely a read error, given that the CDR3 carries no conserved phenylalanine or tryptophan at its end. Because the CDR3's place on the DNA is in doubt, the DNA is left out and the CDR3 is given as listed by TCRdb. The J gene is TRBJ2-6, the V gene TRBV7-9. Termini included, the CDR3 measures 8 amino acids. Per germline, CDR1 SEHNR and CDR2 FQNEAQ (reference sequence). This CDR3 is CASSPPGS.

J is TRBJ1-2 and V is TRBV29-1; maybe TRBD1 (6 bases). The CDR3 sequence is 13 residues long. Germline lookup yields CDR1 SQVTM and CDR2 ANQGSEA. The ends were cut back, 6 bases at V and 1 base at J, with 12 bases in the middle. The CDR3 sequence: CSVEGGHNYGYTF. CDR3 DNA: TGCAGCGTCGAGGGGGGCCATAACTATGGCTACACCTTC. Complete variable domain (other parts from reference TRBV29-1 and TRBJ1-2): SAVISQKPSRDICQRGTSLTIQCQVDSQVTMMFWYRQQPGQSLTLIATANQGSEATYESGFVIDKFPISRPNLTFSTLTVSNMSPEDSSIYLCSVEGGHNYGYTFGSGTRLTVV.

V is TRBV7-3 and J is TRBJ2-7; TRBD2 matches at 12 bases. With the DNA end fitting TRBJ2-1 better, the J assignment may be wrong. This CDR3 is built from 14 residues. The germline V gene has CDR1 SGHTA and CDR2 FQGTGA. The CDR3 DNA follows: TGTGCCAGCAGCTTGGTGGGACTAGCGGGTGAGCAGTTCTTC. This codes for CASSLVGLAGEQFF.

This clonotype was seen only a few times. V gene TRBV29-1 combines with J gene TRBJ2-3; D is undetermined. Germline values: CDR1 SQVTM, CDR2 ANQGSEA. The CDR3 is made up of 13 amino acids. The V end lost 2 bases, the J end lost 3 bases, and 9 bases lay between the germline ends. CDR3 protein: CSVESPETDTQYF. CDR3 bases: TGCAGCGTTGAATCTCCTGAGACAGATACGCAGTATTTT.

The J gene is TRBJ1-2, the V gene TRBV11-1, with D perhaps matching TRBD1 (6 bases). The CDR3 totals 12 residues. Germline assignment: CDR1 SGHAT and CDR2 FQDESV (reference sequence). The CDR3 DNA follows: TGTGCTAGTCTGGACAGCGGACTTAGCTACACCTTC. Protein: CASLDSGLSYTF.

The rearrangement joins TRBV5-6 to TRBJ1-5, with 7 bases fitting TRBD1. J was trimmed by 11 bases and V by 0 bases; bases with no gene match: 11. Germline CDR1 and CDR2: SGHDT and YYEEEE. This CDR3 is built from 15 residues. CDR3 sequence (DNA): TGTGCCAGCAGCTTGGCCTTGACAGGGAAAGAGACCCAGCATTTT. This sequence encodes CASSLALTGKETQHF.

This clonotype showed up many times. The rearrangement links TRBV4-2 to TRBJ1-2; 8 positions agree with TRBD1. J gave up 4 bases and V 4 bases, and 8 bases lay outside the gene matches. Germline V CDR1 and CDR2: LGHNA, YNFKEQ. This CDR3 is 15 amino acids long. The CDR3 nucleotides read TGTGCCAGCAGCCCGGGACAGGCCCGAGGCTATGGCTACACCTTC. It specifies CASSPGQARGYGYTF.

This clonotype was seen at least ten times. This chain links TRBV10-3 with TRBJ1-2; 12 positions agree with TRBD1. CDR1 is ENHRY and CDR2 is SYGVKD in the germline V gene. The trim removed 7 bases at V and 3 bases at J, leaving 12 bases unmatched. This CDR3 has 17 residues. The CDR3 sequence: CAINQPGQGARDYGYTF. The CDR3 DNA is TGTGCCATCAATCAACCGGGACAGGGGGCGCGGGACTATGGCTACACCTTC.

At least ten counts were recorded for this clonotype. V gene TRBV7-2 combines with J gene TRBJ2-7; no clear D gene. Trimming took 4 bases from V and 2 from J, leaving 12 bases between them. The CDR3 extends over 14 amino acids. From germline, CDR1 is SGHTA and CDR2 FQGNSA. CDR3 sequence (DNA): TGTGCCAGCAGCTCCCACCTTTCGGCCTACGAGCAGTACTTC. Translation gives CASSSHLSAYEQYF.

This clonotype was seen repeatedly, ten times or more. The chain carries TRBV18 and TRBJ1-1; TRBD1 is a possible D gene (6 bases). Germline V CDR1 and CDR2: KGHSH, LQKENI. This CDR3 has 11 amino acids. The V gene lost 5 bases and the J gene lost 10 bases, with 11 bases spanning the gap. CDR3 amino acids: CASSTGSGAFF. The CDR3 DNA reads TGTGCCAGCTCAACAGGGTCCGGAGCTTTCTTT.

This clonotype was recorded only once. This sequence joins TRBV6-5 and TRBJ2-6, with D possibly being TRBD1 (6 bases). CDR3 length: 13 residues. CDR1 and CDR2 from the germline V gene are MNHEY and SVGAGI. Trimming removed 2 bases at V and 7 bases at J, with 6 bases between. CDR3 in amino acids: CASSYGTANVLTF. The CDR3 coding sequence is TGTGCCAGCAGTTACGGGACAGCCAACGTCCTGACTTTC.

The sample holds many counts of this clonotype. The CDR3 loop is CATAGLYEQYF. DNA of the CDR3: TGTGCCACAGCAGGGTTGTACGAGCAGTACTTC. The V and J genes are TRBV19 and TRBJ2-7, with D possibly matching TRBD1 (5 bases). This CDR3 has 11 residues. The germline CDR1 and CDR2 sequences are LNHDA and SQIVND (reference sequence). V was trimmed by 10 bases and J by 4 bases, leaving 11 bases between them.

This clonotype was found a few times. CDR3 region: CASSEETMNTEAFF. The CDR3 region has the DNA TGTGCCAGCAGTGAAGAAACAATGAACACTGAAGCTTTCTTT. The chain couples TRBV6-4 to TRBJ1-1; D unresolved. V was cut by 3 bases and J by 0 bases, with 8 bases left in between. The CDR3 consists of 14 residues. The V gene's germline CDR1 is MRHNA and CDR2 SNTAGT.

This rearrangement joins TRBV20-1 to TRBJ1-1; TRBD1 might be the D (6 bases). CDR3 length: 13 amino acids. CDR1 DFQATT and CDR2 SNEGSKA come from the germline V gene (reference sequence). In nucleotides, the CDR3 is TGCAGGGGCGTGGGGCAGGGGAGAACTGAAGCTTTCTTT. Protein sequence: CRGVGQGRTEAFF.

The V and J genes are TRBV20-1 and TRBJ1-6; tentatively, D is TRBD1 (6 bases). Looked up from germline, CDR1 is DFQATT and CDR2 is SNEGSKA (reference sequence). V lost 6 bases and J 5 bases, leaving 14 bases between the germline ends. The CDR3 runs 14 residues. CDR3 loop: CSASTGYNNSPLHF. The DNA for the CDR3 is TGCAGTGCGTCGACAGGATACAATAATTCACCCCTCCACTTT.